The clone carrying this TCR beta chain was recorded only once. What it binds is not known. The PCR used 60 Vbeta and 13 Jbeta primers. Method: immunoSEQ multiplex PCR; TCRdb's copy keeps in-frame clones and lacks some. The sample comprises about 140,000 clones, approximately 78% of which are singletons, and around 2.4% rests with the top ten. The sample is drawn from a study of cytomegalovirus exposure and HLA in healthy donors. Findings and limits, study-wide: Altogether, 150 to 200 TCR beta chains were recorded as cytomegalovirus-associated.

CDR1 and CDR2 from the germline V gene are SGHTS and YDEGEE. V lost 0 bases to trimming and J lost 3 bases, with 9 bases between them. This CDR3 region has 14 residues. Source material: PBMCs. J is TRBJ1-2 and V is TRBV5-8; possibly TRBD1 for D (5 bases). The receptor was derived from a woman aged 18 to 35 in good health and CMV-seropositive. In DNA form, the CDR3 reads TGTGCCAGCAGCTTGGTTTGGGGGGACTATGGCTACACCTTC. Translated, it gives CASSLVWGDYGYTF. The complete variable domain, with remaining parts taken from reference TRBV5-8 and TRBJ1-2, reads EAGVTQSPTHLIKTRGQQATLRCSPISGHTSVYWYQQALGLGLQFLLWYDEGEERNRGNFPPRFSGRQFPNYSSELNVNALELEDSALYLCASSLVWGDYGYTFGSGTRLTVV.